These 19 T cell receptor beta chains share one sample of origin, sequenced in a study of cytomegalovirus exposure and HLA in healthy donors. 13 Jbeta primers and 60 Vbeta primers were used for the PCR. Sequencing was performed with immunoSEQ multiplex PCR; in TCRdb, only in-frame clones are kept and a portion is missing. Here the sample spans roughly 99,000 clones, 82% being singletons. Sequences were obtained from PBMCs. All receptors derive from a man aged 25-45 years in good health and CMV-seropositive.

V is TRBV19 and J is TRBJ2-1, with D unclear. Germline CDR1 reads LNHDA; CDR2 reads SQIVND (reference sequence). The CDR3 loop spans 15 amino acids. Trimming took off 5 bases at V and 3 bases at J, with 14 bases between the two ends. Here the CDR3 reads CASSVHEPGYNEQFF. The CDR3 DNA reads as TGTGCCAGTAGTGTTCATGAGCCCGGCTACAATGAGCAGTTCTTC. Variable domain in full (rest from reference TRBV19 and TRBJ2-1): DGGITQSPKYLFRKEGQNVTLSCEQNLNHDAMYWYRQDPGQGLRLIYYSQIVNDFQKGDIAEGYSVSREKKESFPLTVTSAQKNPTAFYLCASSVHEPGYNEQFFGPGTRLTVL.

The chain links TRBV7-8 to TRBJ2-2; D is undetermined. Trimming cost V 8 bases and J 0 bases, with 16 bases left between them. Germline V gene lookup returns CDR1 SGHVS and CDR2 FQNEAQ. The CDR3 runs 16 residues. The CDR3 DNA reads TGTGCCAGCGGCGACGCACCGACTTCGAACACCGGGGAGCTGTTTTTT. Translating it yields CASGDAPTSNTGELFF.

This clone was seen only a few times. This sequence joins TRBV19 and TRBJ1-1; 7 nucleotides align to TRBD1. The germline gives CDR1 LNHDA, CDR2 SQIVND (reference sequence). Trimming took 5 bases from V and 5 from J; bases not matched to a gene: 8. The CDR3 is 14 amino acids. CDR3 bases: TGTGCCAGTAGTGAGCAGGGACAGATGACTGAAGCTTTCTTT. Residues: CASSEQGQMTEAFF. Full variable domain (outside the CDR3, taken from reference TRBV19 and TRBJ1-1): DGGITQSPKYLFRKEGQNVTLSCEQNLNHDAMYWYRQDPGQGLRLIYYSQIVNDFQKGDIAEGYSVSREKKESFPLTVTSAQKNPTAFYLCASSEQGQMTEAFFGQGTRLTVV.

The rearrangement links TRBV7-9 to TRBJ2-7, with D perhaps TRBD1 (5 bases). The CDR3 loop spans 16 amino acids. Germline values: CDR1 SEHNR, CDR2 FQNEAQ (reference sequence). Trimming stripped 5 bases from V and 0 bases from J, with 17 bases between. CDR3 coding DNA: TGTGCCAGCAGCAGAGCCCAGGGTAGGGACTCCTACGAGCAGTACTTC. It specifies CASSRAQGRDSYEQYF.

The chain uses TRBV10-1 and TRBJ1-1; no firm D call. CDR3 length equals 15 residues. CDR1 is WNHNN, CDR2 SYGVQD, per germline (reference sequence). Trimming cost V 4 bases and J 3 bases, with 15 bases left between them. The chain's CDR3 is CASSGTAAQDTEAFF. CDR3 nucleotides: TGCGCCAGCAGTGGAACCGCCGCCCAGGACACTGAAGCTTTCTTT.

This rearrangement joins TRBV10-2 to TRBJ1-2; D gene uncertain. This CDR3 spans 13 amino acids. CDR1 is WSHSY and CDR2 is SAAADI in the germline V gene. Trimming took 3 bases from V and 8 from J, leaving 13 bases between them. The CDR3 loop is CASSDAGLAGYTF. CDR3 nucleotide sequence: TGCGCCAGCAGTGATGCGGGGTTGGCGGGCTACACCTTC.

This rearrangement joins TRBV19 to TRBJ2-3; D might be TRBD2 (6 bases). The CDR3 is 16 amino acids. Germline V gene sequence: CDR1 LNHDA, CDR2 SQIVND (reference sequence). With 5 bases removed from V and 5 bases from J, the gap between germline ends came to 20 bases. The DNA of the CDR3 is TGTGCCAGTAGTCCCCTCTTGTGGGGGGACGTAGATACGCAGTATTTT. Translating it yields CASSPLLWGDVDTQYF. The whole variable domain, remainder taken from reference TRBV19 and TRBJ2-3, is DGGITQSPKYLFRKEGQNVTLSCEQNLNHDAMYWYRQDPGQGLRLIYYSQIVNDFQKGDIAEGYSVSREKKESFPLTVTSAQKNPTAFYLCASSPLLWGDVDTQYFGPGTRLTVL.

This rearrangement joins TRBV5-1 to TRBJ2-2; possible D gene TRBD2, 6 bases. Trimming removed 4 bases from V and 0 bases from J, with 13 bases in between. In germline, CDR1 is SGHRS, CDR2 YFSETQ. The CDR3 contains 16 residues. The CDR3 nucleotides are TGCGCCAGCAGCGTACCGGGACTCGCGAACACCGGGGAGCTGTTTTTT. Its protein product is CASSVPGLANTGELFF.

The J gene is TRBJ2-3, the V gene TRBV6-5, with a possible D match to TRBD1 (5 bases). This CDR3 region has 12 residues. Germline V gives CDR1 MNHEY, CDR2 SVGAGI. V was trimmed by 5 bases and J by 12 bases, leaving 15 bases between them. In nucleotides, the CDR3 is TGTGCCAGCAGTCTAGGGGATGGGGATCAGTATTTT. Protein product: CASSLGDGDQYF.

The gene calls are TRBV19 and TRBJ2-2; weak D call: TRBD1 (6 bases). CDR1 is LNHDA, CDR2 SQIVND, per germline (reference sequence). V dropped 0 bases and J dropped 8 bases, with 16 bases sitting between them. The CDR3 spans 16 residues. DNA of the CDR3: TGTGCCAGTAGTATAGATAGCAACAGGGCGACGGGGGAGCTGTTTTTT. Its protein is CASSIDSNRATGELFF.

The rearrangement joins TRBV2 to TRBJ2-5, with 9 bases fitting TRBD1. CDR1 SNHLY and CDR2 FYNNEI come from the germline V gene. J was trimmed by 5 bases and V by 6 bases; bases with no gene match: 7. This CDR3 contains 14 residues. This CDR3 reads CASSPDRGDETQYF. DNA of the CDR3: TGTGCCAGCAGCCCAGACAGGGGGGACGAGACCCAGTACTTC.

The chain joins TRBV11-2 to TRBJ1-5; TRBD1 might be the D (6 bases). Per germline, CDR1 SGHAT and CDR2 FQNNGV. The CDR3 is 16 amino acids. Trimming stripped 0 bases from V and 5 bases from J, with 14 bases between. The CDR3 DNA sequence: TGTGCCAGCAGCTTAGAGGGGGCGCGAAATGATCAGCCCCAGCATTTT. Its protein product is CASSLEGARNDQPQHF.

The chain uses TRBV6-6 and TRBJ1-2; 7 bases align to TRBD1. CDR1 and CDR2 from the germline V gene are MNHNY and SVGAGI (reference sequence). The CDR3 has 16 amino acids. V shed 2 bases, J shed 4 bases, and the junction held 10 bases outside the gene matches. In DNA form, the CDR3 reads TGTGCCAGCAGTTACACGACGACAGGGACTGGCTATGGCTACACCTTC. Amino acid sequence: CASSYTTTGTGYGYTF.

V is TRBV11-2 and J is TRBJ1-2, with D possibly TRBD1 on 5 matching bases. Trimming stripped 0 bases from V and 3 bases from J, with 11 bases between. CDR1 and CDR2 from the germline V gene are SGHAT and FQNNGV. This CDR3 is built from 15 residues. CDR3 nucleotides: TGTGCCAGCAGCTTAGATCGGGGGGGGTACTATGGCTACACCTTC. Its translation: CASSLDRGGYYGYTF. The whole variable domain, remainder taken from reference TRBV11-2 and TRBJ1-2, is EAGVAQSPRYKIIEKRQSVAFWCNPISGHATLYWYQQILGQGPKLLIQFQNNGVVDDSQLPKDRFSAERLKGVDSTLKIQPAKLEDSAVYLCASSLDRGGYYGYTFGSGTRLTVV.

This rearrangement joins TRBV2 to TRBJ2-7, with a weak D call TRBD1 (6 bases). This CDR3 comprises 15 residues. V dropped 5 bases and J dropped 0 bases, with 14 bases sitting between them. Germline values: CDR1 SNHLY, CDR2 FYNNEI. The DNA for the CDR3 is TGTGCCAGCAGTCTCCGGGACACTCTCTCCTACGAGCAGTACTTC. Protein product: CASSLRDTLSYEQYF.

This chain connects TRBV30 to TRBJ1-2; no clear D. Germline V CDR1 and CDR2: GTSNPN, SVGIG (reference sequence). This CDR3 contains 13 residues. Deletions cut 0 bases from V and 3 bases from J, with 8 bases between. The CDR3 nucleotides read TGTGCCTGGAGTGTACTGACTTACTATGGCTACACCTTC. It yields the protein CAWSVLTYYGYTF. The variable domain in full, completed from reference TRBV30 and TRBJ1-2, reads SQTIHQWPATLVQPVGSPLSLECTVEGTSNPNLYWYRQAAGRGLQLLFYSVGIGQISSEVPQNLSASRPQDRQFILSSKKLLLSDSGFYLCAWSVLTYYGYTFGSGTRLTVV.

This sequence joins TRBV19 and TRBJ1-2, with no clear D. Germline CDR1 LNHDA, CDR2 SQIVND (reference sequence). This CDR3 comprises 13 residues. V shed 0 bases and J shed 8 bases, with 10 bases lying between them. CDR3 region: CASSIEAAVGYTF. The CDR3 DNA is TGTGCCAGTAGTATAGAGGCCGCCGTCGGCTACACCTTC.

The V gene is TRBV5-1, the J gene TRBJ1-1; D is possibly TRBD1 (5 bases). The V and J ends lost 5 bases and 8 bases respectively, with 22 bases between them. The length of the CDR3 is 15 residues. Per germline, CDR1 SGHRS and CDR2 YFSETQ. CDR3: CASRPTLPGGPEAFF. In DNA form, the CDR3 reads TGCGCCAGCAGACCAACTCTGCCCGGGGGACCAGAAGCTTTCTTT.

The V gene is TRBV19, the J gene TRBJ1-2; unclear D gene. The CDR3 has 15 amino acids. Trimming stripped 3 bases from V and 7 bases from J, with 18 bases between. Germline assignment: CDR1 LNHDA and CDR2 SQIVND (reference sequence). The CDR3: CASSIGPRDSVGYTF. In nucleotides, the CDR3 is TGTGCCAGTAGTATTGGCCCGAGGGATTCGGTTGGCTACACCTTC.